This TCR beta chain was recovered during a study of regulatory T cells in long-lasting Graves disease. HTBI primers from iRepertoire and Arm-PCR of CDR3 regions yielded the TCR beta libraries. TCRdb reprocessed the multiplex PCR reads with MiXCR, giving one entry per CDR3 protein. The sample includes just over 600,000 distinct CDR3 sequences, 16% seen only once; the top ten take around 18%. Time point in this sample: newly diagnosed GD, antithyroid drugs for less than 3 months. PBMC-derived RNA was used for the TCR library. This CDR3 is 15 amino acids long. With 1 base clipped from V and 0 bases from J, the junction kept 4 bases outside the gene matches. Germline CDR1 is DFQATT and CDR2 is SNEGSKA (reference sequence). The same data also went into a second study, on T cells in Graves' hyperthyroidism and ophthalmopathy.

This TCR came from a woman aged 30 to 39 with Graves disease. V is TRBV20-1 and J is TRBJ2-3, with TRBD2 matching over 7 bases. Sequences were derived from peripheral blood mononuclear cells (PBMCs), sampled at new diagnosis, from a patient treated with antithyroid drugs. The CDR3 reads CSARVLATSTDTQYF. Here the CDR3 DNA reads TGCAGTGCTAGAGTACTAGCGACTAGCACAGATACGCAGTATTTT.